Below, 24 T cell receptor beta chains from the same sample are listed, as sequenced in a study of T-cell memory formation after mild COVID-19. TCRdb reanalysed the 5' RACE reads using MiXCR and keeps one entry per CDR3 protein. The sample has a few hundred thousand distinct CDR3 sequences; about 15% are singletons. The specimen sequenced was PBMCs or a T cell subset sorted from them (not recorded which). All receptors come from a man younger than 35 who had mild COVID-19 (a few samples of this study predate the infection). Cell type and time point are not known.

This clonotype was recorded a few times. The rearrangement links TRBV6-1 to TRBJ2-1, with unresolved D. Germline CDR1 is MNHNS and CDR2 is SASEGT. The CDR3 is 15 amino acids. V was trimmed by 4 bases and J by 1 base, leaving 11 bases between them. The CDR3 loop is CASSGSGVSYNEQFF. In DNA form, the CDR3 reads TGTGCCAGCAGTGGGTCGGGCGTTTCCTACAATGAGCAGTTCTTC.

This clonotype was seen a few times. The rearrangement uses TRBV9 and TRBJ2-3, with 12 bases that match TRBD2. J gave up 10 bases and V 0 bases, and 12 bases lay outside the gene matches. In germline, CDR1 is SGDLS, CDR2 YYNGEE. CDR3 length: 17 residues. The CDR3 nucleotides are TGTGCCAGCAGCGTAGAACTAGCGGGGGGTCTCTCCTACCCGCAGTATTTT. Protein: CASSVELAGGLSYPQYF.

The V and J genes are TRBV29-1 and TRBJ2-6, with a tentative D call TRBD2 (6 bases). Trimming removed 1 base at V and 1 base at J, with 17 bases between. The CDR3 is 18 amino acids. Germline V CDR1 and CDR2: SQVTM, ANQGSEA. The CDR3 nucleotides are TGCAGCGTTGAAGGCGGCGGGGATTTCTTGTCTGGGGCCAACGTCCTGACTTTC. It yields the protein CSVEGGGDFLSGANVLTF.

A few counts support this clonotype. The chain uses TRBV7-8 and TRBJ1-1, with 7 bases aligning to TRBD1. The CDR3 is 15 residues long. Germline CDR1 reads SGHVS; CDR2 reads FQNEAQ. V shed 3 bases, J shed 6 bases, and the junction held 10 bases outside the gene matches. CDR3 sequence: CASSFQRTGTAEAFF. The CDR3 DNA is TGTGCCAGCAGCTTCCAAAGAACCGGGACAGCTGAAGCTTTCTTT.

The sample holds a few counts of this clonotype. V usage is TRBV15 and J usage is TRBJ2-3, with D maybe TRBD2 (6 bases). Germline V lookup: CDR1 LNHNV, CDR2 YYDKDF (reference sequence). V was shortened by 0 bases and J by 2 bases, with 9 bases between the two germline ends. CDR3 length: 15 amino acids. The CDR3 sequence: CATSRDRGVTDTQYF. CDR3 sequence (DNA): TGTGCCACCAGCAGAGATCGCGGGGTCACAGATACGCAGTATTTT.

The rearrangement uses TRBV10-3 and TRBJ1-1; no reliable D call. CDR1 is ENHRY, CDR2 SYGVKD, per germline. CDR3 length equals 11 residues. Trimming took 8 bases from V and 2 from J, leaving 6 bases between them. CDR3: CAIGVNTEAFF. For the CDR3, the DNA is TGTGCCATCGGAGTAAACACTGAAGCTTTCTTT.

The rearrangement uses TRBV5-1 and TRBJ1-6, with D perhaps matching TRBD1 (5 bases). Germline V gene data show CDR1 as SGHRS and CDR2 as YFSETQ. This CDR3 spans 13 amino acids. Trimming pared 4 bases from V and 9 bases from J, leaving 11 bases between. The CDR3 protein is CASSLAGFSPLHF. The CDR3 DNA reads TGCGCCAGCAGCCTTGCAGGGTTTTCACCCCTCCACTTT.

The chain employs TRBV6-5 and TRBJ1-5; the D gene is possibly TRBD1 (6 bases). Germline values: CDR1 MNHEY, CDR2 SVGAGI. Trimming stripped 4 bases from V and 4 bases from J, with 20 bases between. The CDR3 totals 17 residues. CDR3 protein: CASSSRSRGGGNQPQHF. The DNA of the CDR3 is TGTGCCAGCAGTTCCAGGTCCAGAGGGGGAGGTAATCAGCCCCAGCATTTT.

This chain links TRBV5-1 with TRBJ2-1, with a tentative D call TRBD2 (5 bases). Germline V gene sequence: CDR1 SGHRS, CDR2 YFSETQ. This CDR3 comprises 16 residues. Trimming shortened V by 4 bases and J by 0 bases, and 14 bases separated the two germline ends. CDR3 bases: TGCGCCAGCAGCAGCGGACGGATAAGCTCCTACAATGAGCAGTTCTTC. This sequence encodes CASSSGRISSYNEQFF.

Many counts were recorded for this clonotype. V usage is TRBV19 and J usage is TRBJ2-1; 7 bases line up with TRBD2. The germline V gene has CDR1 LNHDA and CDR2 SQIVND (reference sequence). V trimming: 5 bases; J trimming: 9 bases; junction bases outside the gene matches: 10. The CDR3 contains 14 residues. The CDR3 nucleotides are TGTGCCAGTAGTCCGGGGGGAGGGGTTGGTGAGCAGTTCTTC. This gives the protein CASSPGGGVGEQFF.

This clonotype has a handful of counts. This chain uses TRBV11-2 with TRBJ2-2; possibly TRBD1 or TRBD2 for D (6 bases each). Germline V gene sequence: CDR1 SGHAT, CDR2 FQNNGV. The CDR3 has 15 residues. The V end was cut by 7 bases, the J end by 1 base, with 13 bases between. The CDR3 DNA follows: TGTGCCAGCACCAAACAGGGAGGGAACACCGGGGAGCTGTTTTTT. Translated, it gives CASTKQGGNTGELFF. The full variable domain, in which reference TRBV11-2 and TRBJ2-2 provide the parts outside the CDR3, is EAGVAQSPRYKIIEKRQSVAFWCNPISGHATLYWYQQILGQGPKLLIQFQNNGVVDDSQLPKDRFSAERLKGVDSTLKIQPAKLEDSAVYLCASTKQGGNTGELFFGEGSRLTVL.

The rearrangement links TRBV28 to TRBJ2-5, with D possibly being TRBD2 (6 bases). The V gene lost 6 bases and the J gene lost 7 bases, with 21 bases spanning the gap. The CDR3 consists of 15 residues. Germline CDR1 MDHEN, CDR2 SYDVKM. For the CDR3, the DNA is TGTGCCAGCAGCCCCGATAAACTAGCTTCGGGGACCCAGTACTTC. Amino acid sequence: CASSPDKLASGTQYF.

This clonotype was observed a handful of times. The CDR3 sequence: CASRRWGIRNTEAFF. The CDR3 DNA reads as TGTGCCAGCAGGCGGTGGGGGATTAGGAACACTGAAGCTTTCTTT. The rearrangement links TRBV6-5 to TRBJ1-1; possibly TRBD1 for D (5 bases). This CDR3 contains 15 residues. Germline V gene lookup returns CDR1 MNHEY and CDR2 SVGAGI. V dropped 6 bases and J dropped 1 base, with 15 bases sitting between them.

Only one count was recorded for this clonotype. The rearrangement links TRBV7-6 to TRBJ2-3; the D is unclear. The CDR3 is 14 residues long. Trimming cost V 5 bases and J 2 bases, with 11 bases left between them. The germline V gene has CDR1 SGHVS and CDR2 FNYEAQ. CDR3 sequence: CASSPYSPTDTQYF. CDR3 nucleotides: TGTGCCAGCAGCCCGTACTCCCCCACAGATACGCAGTATTTT.

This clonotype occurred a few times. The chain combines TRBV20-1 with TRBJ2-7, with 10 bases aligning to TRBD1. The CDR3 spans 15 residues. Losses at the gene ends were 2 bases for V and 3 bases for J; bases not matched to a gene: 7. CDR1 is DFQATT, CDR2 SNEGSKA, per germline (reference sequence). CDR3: CSARPDRGLHYEQYV. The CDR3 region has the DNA TGCAGTGCTAGACCTGACAGGGGGCTCCACTACGAGCAGTACGTC.

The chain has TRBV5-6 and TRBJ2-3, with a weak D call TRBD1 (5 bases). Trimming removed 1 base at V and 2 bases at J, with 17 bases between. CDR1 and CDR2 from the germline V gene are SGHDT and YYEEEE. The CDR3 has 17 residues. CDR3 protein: CASSLSVTGHSTDTQYF. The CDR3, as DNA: TGTGCCAGCAGCTTGTCTGTAACTGGACACTCCACAGATACGCAGTATTTT.

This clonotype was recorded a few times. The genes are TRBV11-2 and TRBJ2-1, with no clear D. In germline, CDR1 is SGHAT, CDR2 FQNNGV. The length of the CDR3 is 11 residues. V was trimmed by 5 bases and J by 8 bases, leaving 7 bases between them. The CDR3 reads CASSQLHEQFF. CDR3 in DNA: TGTGCCAGCAGCCAGTTACATGAGCAGTTCTTC. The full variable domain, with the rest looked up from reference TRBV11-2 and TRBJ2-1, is EAGVAQSPRYKIIEKRQSVAFWCNPISGHATLYWYQQILGQGPKLLIQFQNNGVVDDSQLPKDRFSAERLKGVDSTLKIQPAKLEDSAVYLCASSQLHEQFFGPGTRLTVL.

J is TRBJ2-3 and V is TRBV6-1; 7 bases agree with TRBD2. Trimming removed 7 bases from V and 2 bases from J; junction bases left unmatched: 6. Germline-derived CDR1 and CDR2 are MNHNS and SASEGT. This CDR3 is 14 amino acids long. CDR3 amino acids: CASTPGTNTDTQYF. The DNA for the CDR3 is TGTGCCAGCACCCCAGGGACTAACACAGATACGCAGTATTTT.

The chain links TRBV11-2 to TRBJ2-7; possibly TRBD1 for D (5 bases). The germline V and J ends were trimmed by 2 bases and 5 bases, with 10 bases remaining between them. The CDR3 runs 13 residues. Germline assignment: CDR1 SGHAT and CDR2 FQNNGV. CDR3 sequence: CASSLQGFNEQYF. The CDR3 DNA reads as TGTGCCAGCAGCTTACAGGGTTTCAACGAGCAGTACTTC.

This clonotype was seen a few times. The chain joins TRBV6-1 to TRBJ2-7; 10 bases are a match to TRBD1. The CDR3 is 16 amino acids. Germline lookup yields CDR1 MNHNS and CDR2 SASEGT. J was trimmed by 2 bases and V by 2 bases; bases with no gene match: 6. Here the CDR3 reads CASSEWDRGYPYEQYF. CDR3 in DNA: TGTGCCAGCAGTGAATGGGACAGGGGATATCCCTACGAGCAGTACTTC.

The CDR3 sequence: CASSVLTGTEVGFF. The CDR3 DNA reads as TGTGCCAGCAGCGTATTGACCGGGACAGAAGTGGGTTTCTTT. This chain connects TRBV9 to TRBJ1-1; 7 bases agree with TRBD1. The CDR3 is 14 residues long. The J segment lost 13 bases and the V segment lost 1 base, leaving 13 bases of the junction unmatched. CDR1 and CDR2 from the germline V gene are SGDLS and YYNGEE.

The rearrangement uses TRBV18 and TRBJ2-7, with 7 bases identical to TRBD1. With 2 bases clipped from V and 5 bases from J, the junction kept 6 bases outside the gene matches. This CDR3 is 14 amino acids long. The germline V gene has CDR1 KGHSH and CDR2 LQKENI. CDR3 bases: TGTGCCAGCTCACCAGAAGACAGGGCCCACGAGCAGTACTTC. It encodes CASSPEDRAHEQYF.

CDR3 in amino acids: CASSLLGTGGTQYF. DNA for the CDR3: TGTGCCAGCAGCTTATTGGGGACAGGGGGCACGCAGTATTTT. The gene calls are TRBV7-2 and TRBJ2-3; 12 bases match TRBD1. Germline-derived CDR1 and CDR2 are SGHTA and FQGNSA. The CDR3 covers 14 residues. Trimming cost V 2 bases and J 9 bases; bases outside gene matches: 3.

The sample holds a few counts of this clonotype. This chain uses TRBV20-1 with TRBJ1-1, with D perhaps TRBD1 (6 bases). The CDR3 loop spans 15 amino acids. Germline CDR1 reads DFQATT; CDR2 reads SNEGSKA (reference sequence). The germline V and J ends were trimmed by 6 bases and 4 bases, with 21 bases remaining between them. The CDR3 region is CSATRPWEGGTEAFF. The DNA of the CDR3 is TGCAGTGCCACCCGACCCTGGGAGGGGGGCACTGAAGCTTTCTTT.